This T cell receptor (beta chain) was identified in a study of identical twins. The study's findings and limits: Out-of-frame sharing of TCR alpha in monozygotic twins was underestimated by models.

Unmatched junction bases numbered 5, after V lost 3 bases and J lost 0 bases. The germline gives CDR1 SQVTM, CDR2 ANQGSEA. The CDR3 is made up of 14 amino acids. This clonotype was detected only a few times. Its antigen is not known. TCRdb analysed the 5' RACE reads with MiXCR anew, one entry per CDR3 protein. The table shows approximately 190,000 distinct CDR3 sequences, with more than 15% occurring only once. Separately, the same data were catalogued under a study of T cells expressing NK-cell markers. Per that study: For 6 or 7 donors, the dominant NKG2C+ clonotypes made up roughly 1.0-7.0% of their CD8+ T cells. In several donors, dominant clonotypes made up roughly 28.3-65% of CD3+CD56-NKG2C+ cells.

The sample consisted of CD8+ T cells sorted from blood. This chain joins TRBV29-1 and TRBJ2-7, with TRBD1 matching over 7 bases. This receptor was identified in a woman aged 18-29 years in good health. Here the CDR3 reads CSVEVGDSSYEQYF. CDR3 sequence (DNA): TGCAGCGTTGAGGTGGGGGACAGCTCCTACGAGCAGTACTTC.